This T cell receptor (beta chain) was documented in a study of lymphopenia after photon versus proton radiotherapy. Study results and limitations: After the lymphocyte nadir, photon-treated repertoires showed oligoclonal expansion, especially of CD8+ Temra cells.

A word on this clone: Antigen: not known.

The CDR3 is 15 residues long. V was shortened by 3 bases and J by 4 bases, with 15 bases between the two germline ends. From germline, CDR1 is MNHEY and CDR2 SMNVEV (reference sequence). TCRdb's copy holds only in-frame clones and misses some; the assay was immunoSEQ multiplex PCR. The table lists 6,000 to 9,000 clones, more than 85% of them singletons. Sequencing used peripheral blood, obtained from a patient treated with photon-based radiotherapy. This chain connects TRBV27 to TRBJ1-2; D perhaps matches TRBD1 (5 bases). This receptor was identified in a woman between 50 and 59 years old with cholangiocarcinoma. In DNA form, the CDR3 reads TGTGCCAGCAGTTTCGCAGGGAAGGGCCCCTATGGCTACACCTTC. It codes for CASSFAGKGPYGYTF.